Following are 21 T cell receptor beta chains from one sample sequenced in a study of cytomegalovirus exposure and HLA in healthy donors. Profiled with immunoSEQ multiplex PCR; TCRdb holds only in-frame clones, not every one. In the table there are about 140,000 clones, around four fifths of which are singletons. Sequencing input: PBMCs. The receptor set was obtained from a woman in her 30s in good health and CMV-seronegative.

Concerning this clone itself: Other nucleotide sequences in the sample specify the same CDR3. The J gene is TRBJ2-7, the V gene TRBV5-6, with D perhaps TRBD2 (6 bases). The CDR3 is 13 residues long. Trimming stripped 3 bases from V and 1 base from J, with 8 bases between. Germline assignment: CDR1 SGHDT and CDR2 YYEEEE. The CDR3 sequence is CASSSGGSYEQYF. The CDR3 DNA follows: TGTGCCAGCAGCTCCGGGGGTTCCTACGAGCAGTACTTC.

This clone was seen a single time. This rearrangement joins TRBV19 to TRBJ2-3; D is perhaps TRBD1 (6 bases). The CDR3 sequence is 13 residues long. Trimming took off 7 bases at V and 2 bases at J, with 10 bases between the two ends. Germline lookup yields CDR1 LNHDA and CDR2 SQIVND (reference sequence). CDR3 nucleotide sequence: TGTGCCAGTAAGGACAGCTACACAGATACGCAGTATTTT. It translates to CASKDSYTDTQYF.

This chain uses TRBV6-5 with TRBJ2-7; TRBD1 is a possible D gene (6 bases). With 5 bases removed from V and 2 bases from J, the gap between germline ends came to 13 bases. CDR3 length: 14 amino acids. CDR1 MNHEY and CDR2 SVGAGI come from the germline V gene. CDR3 amino acids: CASSLQRTAYEQYF. DNA of the CDR3: TGTGCCAGCAGTCTACAAAGGACAGCCTACGAGCAGTACTTC.

The CDR3 region has the DNA TGTGCCAGCAGTTTGAGGCAGCCGATTGGAGGCTACACCTTC. It translates to CASSLRQPIGGYTF. V and J are TRBV28 and TRBJ1-2; unclear D gene. V lost 3 bases and J lost 8, with 16 bases in between. Germline V lookup: CDR1 MDHEN, CDR2 SYDVKM. This CDR3 is built from 14 residues.

The chain joins TRBV2 to TRBJ2-7; D unclear. Trimming pared 7 bases from V and 6 bases from J, leaving 10 bases between. CDR3 length equals 11 residues. Germline V CDR1 and CDR2: SNHLY, FYNNEI. The CDR3 bases are TGTGCCAGCAAGTCGGTGAGCGAGCAGTACTTC. It specifies CASKSVSEQYF.

The chain links TRBV9 to TRBJ2-6; TRBD1 matches 7 bases. After removal of 3 bases from V and 1 base from J, the junction contained 4 bases not matched to a gene. Germline V gene sequence: CDR1 SGDLS, CDR2 YYNGEE. There are 16 residues in the CDR3. The CDR3 reads CASSARTGSGANVLTF. CDR3 nucleotide sequence: TGTGCCAGCAGCGCCCGGACAGGTTCTGGGGCCAACGTCCTGACTTTC.

This rearrangement joins TRBV7-9 to TRBJ2-3; TRBD1 is a possible D gene (6 bases). CDR1 SEHNR and CDR2 FQNEAQ come from the germline V gene (reference sequence). CDR3 size: 14 residues. The germline V and J ends were trimmed by 6 bases and 2 bases, with 12 bases remaining between them. This CDR3 reads CASRPRDNTDTQYF. The CDR3 DNA follows: TGTGCCAGCAGGCCCCGGGACAACACAGATACGCAGTATTTT.

This rearrangement joins TRBV7-6 to TRBJ1-2, with D perhaps TRBD1 (5 bases). The length of the CDR3 is 15 residues. Germline loops: CDR1 SGHVS, CDR2 FNYEAQ. V gave up 5 bases and J gave up 5 bases, with 18 bases separating them. In DNA form, the CDR3 reads TGTGCCAGCAGCCTCCCGGTGGGGGGGGTGTATGGCTACACCTTC. This translates into CASSLPVGGVYGYTF.

This clone was seen just once. This chain links TRBV28 with TRBJ1-1, with TRBD1 as a possible D gene (6 bases). The length of the CDR3 is 17 residues. CDR1 MDHEN and CDR2 SYDVKM come from the germline V gene. The V end was cut by 4 bases, the J end by 6 bases, with 24 bases between. CDR3 sequence (DNA): TGTGCCAGCAGTTCGACCGCCGGACAGCTCCTTTCGGCTGAAGCTTTCTTT. The encoded protein is CASSSTAGQLLSAEAFF.

The chain is built from TRBV12-5 and TRBJ1-5; a weak D match, TRBD1 (6 bases). The CDR3 runs to 14 residues. The V gene lost 1 base and the J gene lost 5 bases, with 9 bases spanning the gap. The germline V gene encodes CDR1 LGHNT and CDR2 FRNRAP. The CDR3 reads CASGLEAGDQPQHF. The CDR3 DNA follows: TGTGCTAGTGGTTTGGAGGCAGGGGATCAGCCCCAGCATTTT.

V is TRBV5-1 and J is TRBJ1-1; 7 bases fit TRBD1. The CDR3 loop spans 15 amino acids. V shed 3 bases and J 1 base; nucleotides not matched to a gene: 6. Germline CDR1 is SGHRS and CDR2 is YFSETQ. The CDR3 spells CASSWKTGSNTEAFF. Here the CDR3 DNA reads TGCGCCAGCAGCTGGAAGACAGGGTCGAACACTGAAGCTTTCTTT.

The chain couples TRBV5-1 to TRBJ2-1, with TRBD2 as a possible D gene (7 bases). Germline V gene data show CDR1 as SGHRS and CDR2 as YFSETQ. V shed 7 bases and J shed 9 bases, with 20 bases lying between them. This CDR3 has 14 residues. CDR3 in DNA: TGCGCCAGCGCATTCGAGGGGGGGCCTCCTGAGCAGTTCTTC. Translation gives CASAFEGGPPEQFF.

Comment on this clone: The junction departs from germline at one end; a sequencing error may be responsible. V gene TRBV7-2 combines with J gene TRBJ2-3; D is unclear. CDR3 size: 13 residues. Germline V gene sequence: CDR1 SGHTA, CDR2 FQGNSA. The CDR3 region is CASRALGTDTQYF. CDR3 DNA: TGTGCAAGCAGAGCCCTTGGCACAGATACGCAGTATTTT.

The chain carries TRBV29-1 and TRBJ2-5; 8 bases align to TRBD1. CDR1 is SQVTM and CDR2 is ANQGSEA in the germline V gene. V shed 7 bases and J 4 bases; nucleotides not matched to a gene: 11. The CDR3 consists of 14 residues. The DNA for the CDR3 is TGCAGCGCAACACGGGGGACAGGAGGAGAGACCCAGTACTTC. Its protein is CSATRGTGGETQYF.

This clone was picked up a small number of times. This chain connects TRBV5-1 to TRBJ1-2, with 8 positions matching TRBD1. Germline loops: CDR1 SGHRS, CDR2 YFSETQ. The CDR3 runs to 14 residues. Losses at the gene ends were 3 bases for V and 8 bases for J; bases not matched to a gene: 9. The CDR3 protein is CASSSGQGRSGYTF. The CDR3 region has the DNA TGCGCCAGCAGCTCCGGACAGGGACGATCGGGCTACACCTTC.

This chain joins TRBV6-1 and TRBJ2-7, with 8 bases lining up with TRBD2. The CDR3 totals 15 residues. V dropped 6 bases and J dropped 3; count of bases not matched to a gene: 10. The germline V gene has CDR1 MNHNS and CDR2 SASEGT. CDR3 nucleotide sequence: TGTGCCAGCAGGATAGCTAGCGGGTTTTACTACGAGCAGTACTTC. Translated: CASRIASGFYYEQYF.

The J gene is TRBJ1-2, the V gene TRBV7-2, with 8 bases identical to TRBD1. CDR1 is SGHTA, CDR2 FQGNSA, per germline. V gave up 7 bases and J gave up 4 bases; unmatched junction bases: 5. The CDR3 has 13 residues. In DNA form, the CDR3 reads TGTGCCAGCACACCAGGGGGCTCCTATGGCTACACCTTC. Residues: CASTPGGSYGYTF.

The chain has TRBV5-6 and TRBJ2-5; the match to TRBD2 covers 12 bases. The CDR3 has 16 residues. Trimming removed 0 bases from V and 7 bases from J; junction bases left unmatched: 7. CDR1 is SGHDT and CDR2 is YYEEEE in the germline V gene. The CDR3 sequence is CASSLVSSGGAGTQYF. In DNA, the CDR3 is TGTGCCAGCAGCTTGGTGTCTAGCGGGGGGGCGGGGACCCAGTACTTC. Full variable domain (missing parts from reference TRBV5-6 and TRBJ2-5): DAGVTQSPTHLIKTRGQQVTLRCSPKSGHDTVSWYQQALGQGPQFIFQYYEEEERQRGNFPDRFSGHQFPNYSSELNVNALLLGDSALYLCASSLVSSGGAGTQYFGPGTRLLVL.

This sequence joins TRBV15 and TRBJ1-2; the D gene is possibly TRBD1 (5 bases). V was cut by 0 bases and J by 4 bases, with 18 bases left in between. Germline-derived CDR1 and CDR2 are LNHNV and YYDKDF (reference sequence). The CDR3 consists of 17 residues. CDR3 coding DNA: TGTGCCACCAGCAGAGATCCACTCTCTGGGGCCGGCTATGGCTACACCTTC. Translated: CATSRDPLSGAGYGYTF. Looking up the rest from reference TRBV15 and TRBJ1-2 gives the full variable domain: DAMVIQNPRYQVTQFGKPVTLSCSQTLNHNVMYWYQQKSSQAPKLLFHYYDKDFNNEADTPDNFQSRRPNTSFCFLDIRSPGLGDTAMYLCATSRDPLSGAGYGYTFGSGTRLTVV.

The DNA for the CDR3 is TGCGCCAGCAGCCCTGAGGCAGAGACCCAGTACTTC. Its translation: CASSPEAETQYF. V is TRBV5-1 and J is TRBJ2-5; D call uncertain. CDR3 length: 12 residues. From germline, CDR1 is SGHRS and CDR2 YFSETQ. The V and J ends lost 4 bases and 4 bases respectively, with 8 bases between them.

The gene calls are TRBV2 and TRBJ2-1; 12 positions agree with TRBD2. Unmatched junction bases numbered 8, after V lost 6 bases and J lost 2 bases. The CDR3 runs 17 residues. Germline V lookup: CDR1 SNHLY, CDR2 FYNNEI. The CDR3 here is CASSVTSSGGAYNEQFF. The CDR3 region has the DNA TGTGCCAGCAGCGTAACCTCTAGCGGGGGGGCCTACAATGAGCAGTTCTTC.